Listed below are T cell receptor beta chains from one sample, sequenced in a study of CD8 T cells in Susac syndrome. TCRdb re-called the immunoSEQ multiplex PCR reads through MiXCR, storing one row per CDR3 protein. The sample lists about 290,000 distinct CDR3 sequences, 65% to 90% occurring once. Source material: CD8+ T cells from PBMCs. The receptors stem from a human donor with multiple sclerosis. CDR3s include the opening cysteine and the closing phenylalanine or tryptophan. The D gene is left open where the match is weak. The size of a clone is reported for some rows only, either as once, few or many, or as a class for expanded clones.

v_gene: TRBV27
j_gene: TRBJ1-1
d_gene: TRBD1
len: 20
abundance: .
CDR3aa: CASTYSYQTGAPPLNTEAFF
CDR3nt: TGTGCCAGCACTTATTCGTACCAGACAGGGGCCCCCCCCTTGAACACTGAAGCTTTCTTT

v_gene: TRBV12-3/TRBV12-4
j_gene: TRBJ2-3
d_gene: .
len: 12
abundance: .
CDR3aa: CASSLGGSSEYF
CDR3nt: TGTGCCAGCAGTTTAGGAGGATCATCAGAGTATTTT

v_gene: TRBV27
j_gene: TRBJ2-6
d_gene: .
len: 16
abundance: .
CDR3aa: CASSLLAGDGANVLTF
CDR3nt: TGTGCCAGCAGTTTACTGGCGGGCGACGGGGCCAACGTCCTGACTTTC

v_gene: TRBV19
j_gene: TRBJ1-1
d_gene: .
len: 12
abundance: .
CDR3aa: CATLQGISEAFF
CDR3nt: TGTGCCACTCTCCAGGGTATCAGTGAAGCTTTCTTT

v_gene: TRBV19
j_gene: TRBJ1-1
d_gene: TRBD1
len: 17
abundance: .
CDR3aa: CASSIASWAGGHTEAFF
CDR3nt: TGTGCCAGTAGTATCGCCTCTTGGGCAGGGGGCCACACTGAAGCTTTCTTT

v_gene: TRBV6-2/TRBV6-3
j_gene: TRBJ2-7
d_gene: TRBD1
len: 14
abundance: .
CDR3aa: CASSSTGWTYEQYF
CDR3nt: TGTGCCAGCAGTTCGACAGGGTGGACCTACGAGCAGTACTTC

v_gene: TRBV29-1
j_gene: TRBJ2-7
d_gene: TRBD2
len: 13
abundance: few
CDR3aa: CSVGGTSGYEQYF
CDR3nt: TGCAGCGTGGGGGGGACTAGCGGCTACGAGCAGTACTTC

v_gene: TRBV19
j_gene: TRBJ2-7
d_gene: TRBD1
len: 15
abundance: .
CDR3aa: CASTEGSRGQYEQYF
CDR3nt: TGTGCCAGTACCGAAGGGTCAAGGGGGCAGTACGAGCAGTACTTC

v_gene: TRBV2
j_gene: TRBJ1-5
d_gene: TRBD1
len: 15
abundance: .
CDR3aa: CASRVNRGNNQPQHF
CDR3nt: TGTGCCAGCAGAGTCAACAGGGGTAATAATCAGCCCCAGCATTTT

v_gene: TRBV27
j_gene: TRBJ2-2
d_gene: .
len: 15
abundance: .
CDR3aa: CASSLFRAGTGELFF
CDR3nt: TGTGCCAGCAGTTTATTCAGGGCGGGCACCGGGGAGCTGTTTTTT

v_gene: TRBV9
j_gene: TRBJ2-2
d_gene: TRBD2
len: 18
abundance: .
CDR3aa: CASSARTSGRVTAGELFF
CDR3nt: TGTGCCAGCAGCGCCCGGACTAGCGGGAGGGTTACGGCCGGGGAGCTGTTTTTT

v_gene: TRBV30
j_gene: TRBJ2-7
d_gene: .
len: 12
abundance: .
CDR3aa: CAWSVLGVEQYF
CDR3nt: TGTGCCTGGAGTGTACTAGGGGTCGAGCAGTACTTC

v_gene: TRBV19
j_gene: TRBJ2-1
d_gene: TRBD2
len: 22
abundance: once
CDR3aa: CASSMSRGFGPSGSFSYNEQFF
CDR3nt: TGTGCCAGTAGTATGTCCAGGGGGTTTGGACCTAGCGGGAGTTTCTCCTACAATGAGCAGTTCTTC

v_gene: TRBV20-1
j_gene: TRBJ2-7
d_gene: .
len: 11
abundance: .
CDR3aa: CSASWGYEQYF
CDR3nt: TGCAGTGCTAGTTGGGGGTACGAGCAGTACTTC

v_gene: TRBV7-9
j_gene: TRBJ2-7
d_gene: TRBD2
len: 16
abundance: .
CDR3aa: CASSAGTSGRSYEQYF
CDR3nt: TGTGCCAGCAGCGCCGGGACTAGCGGGAGGTCCTACGAGCAGTACTTC

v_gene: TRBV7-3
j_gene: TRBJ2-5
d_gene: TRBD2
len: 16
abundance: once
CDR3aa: CASSPGLAGAKETQYF
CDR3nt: TGTGCCAGCAGCCCCGGACTAGCGGGAGCTAAAGAGACCCAGTACTTC

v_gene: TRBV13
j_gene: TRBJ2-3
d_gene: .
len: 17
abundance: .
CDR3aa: CASSNQLAQLITDTQYF
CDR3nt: TGTGCCAGCAGCAATCAACTAGCCCAGCTTATCACAGATACGCAGTATTTT

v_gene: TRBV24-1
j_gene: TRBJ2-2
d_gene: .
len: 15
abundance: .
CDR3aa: CATSDWAPEGGELFF
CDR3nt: TGTGCCACCAGTGATTGGGCACCAGAGGGGGGGGAGCTGTTTTTT

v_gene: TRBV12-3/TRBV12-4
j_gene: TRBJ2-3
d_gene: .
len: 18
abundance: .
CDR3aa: CASSDDVEPVRGTDTQYF
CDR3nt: TGTGCCAGCAGTGACGACGTTGAACCTGTCAGGGGCACAGATACGCAGTATTTT

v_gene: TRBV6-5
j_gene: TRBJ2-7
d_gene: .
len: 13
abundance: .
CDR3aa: CASSRGPGNEQYF
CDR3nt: TGTGCCAGCAGCAGGGGACCGGGGAACGAGCAGTACTTC

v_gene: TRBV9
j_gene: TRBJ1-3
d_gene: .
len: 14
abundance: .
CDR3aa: CASSVGRNGNTIYF
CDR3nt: TGTGCCAGCAGCGTGGGGCGGAATGGAAACACCATATATTTT

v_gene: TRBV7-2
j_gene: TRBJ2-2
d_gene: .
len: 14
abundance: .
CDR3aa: CASSHPGQQISPFF
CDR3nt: TGTGCCAGCAGTCATCCGGGACAACAAATTAGCCCGTTTTTT

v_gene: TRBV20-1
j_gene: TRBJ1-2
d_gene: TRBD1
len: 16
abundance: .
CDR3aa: CSARGLGDRDNYGYTF
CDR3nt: TGCAGTGCTAGAGGGTTAGGGGACAGGGATAACTATGGCTACACCTTC

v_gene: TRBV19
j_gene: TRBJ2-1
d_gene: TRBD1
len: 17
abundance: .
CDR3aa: CASSIDLETGLGNEQFF
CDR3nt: TGTGCCAGTAGTATAGATCTCGAGACAGGGTTGGGGAATGAGCAGTTCTTC

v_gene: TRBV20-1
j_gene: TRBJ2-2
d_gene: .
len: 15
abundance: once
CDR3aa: CSARDADSNTGELFF
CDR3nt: TGCAGTGCTAGAGATGCGGACAGCAACACCGGGGAGCTGTTTTTT

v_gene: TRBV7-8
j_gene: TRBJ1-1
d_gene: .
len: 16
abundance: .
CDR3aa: CASSSRGGDGNTEAFF
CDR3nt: TGTGCCAGCAGCTCTAGGGGGGGGGACGGTAACACTGAAGCTTTCTTT

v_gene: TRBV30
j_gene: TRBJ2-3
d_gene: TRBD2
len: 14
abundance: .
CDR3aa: CAWTLAGGTDTQYF
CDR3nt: TGTGCCTGGACGCTAGCGGGGGGCACAGATACGCAGTATTTT

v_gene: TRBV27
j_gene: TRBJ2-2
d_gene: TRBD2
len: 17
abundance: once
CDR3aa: CASSLSGGRKNTGELFF
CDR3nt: TGTGCCAGCAGTTTATCCGGCGGGAGGAAAAACACCGGGGAGCTGTTTTTT

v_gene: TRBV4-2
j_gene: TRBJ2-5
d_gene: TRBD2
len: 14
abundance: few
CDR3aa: CASSPTSGKGTQYF
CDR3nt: TGTGCCAGCAGCCCGACTAGCGGCAAAGGGACCCAGTACTTC

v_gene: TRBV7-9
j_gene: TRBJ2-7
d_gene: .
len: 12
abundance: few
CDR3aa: CASSLELGLQYF
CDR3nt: TGTGCCAGCAGCTTAGAGCTGGGGTTGCAGTACTTC

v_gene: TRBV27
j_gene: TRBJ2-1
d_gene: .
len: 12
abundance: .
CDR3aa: CASSTDYNEQFF
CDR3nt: TGTGCCAGCAGTACGGATTACAATGAGCAGTTCTTC

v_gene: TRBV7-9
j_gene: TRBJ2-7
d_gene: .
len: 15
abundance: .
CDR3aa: CASTLVPRDTYEQYF
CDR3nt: TGTGCCAGCACCCTAGTCCCACGGGATACCTACGAGCAGTACTTC

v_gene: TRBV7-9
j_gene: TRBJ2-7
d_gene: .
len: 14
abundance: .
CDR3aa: CASSPDEGFYEQYF
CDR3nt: TGTGCCAGCAGCCCGGATGAAGGCTTTTACGAGCAGTACTTC

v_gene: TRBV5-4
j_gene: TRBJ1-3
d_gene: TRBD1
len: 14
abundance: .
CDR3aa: CASSGDRAGNTIYF
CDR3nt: TGTGCCAGCAGCGGGGACAGGGCTGGAAACACCATATATTTT

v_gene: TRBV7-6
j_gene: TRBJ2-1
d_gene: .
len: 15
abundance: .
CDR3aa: CASSPIGFGANEQFF
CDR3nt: TGTGCCAGCAGCCCAATCGGATTTGGGGCAAATGAGCAGTTCTTC

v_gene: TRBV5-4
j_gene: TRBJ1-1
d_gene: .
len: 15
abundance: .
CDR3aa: CASSLRYPLNTEAFF
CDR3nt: TGTGCCAGCAGTCTCCGCTACCCCCTGAACACTGAAGCTTTCTTT

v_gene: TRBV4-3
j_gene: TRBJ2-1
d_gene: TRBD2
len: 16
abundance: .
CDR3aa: CASSQRLAGATNEQFF
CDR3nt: TGCGCCAGCAGCCAGAGACTAGCGGGAGCCACGAATGAGCAGTTCTTC